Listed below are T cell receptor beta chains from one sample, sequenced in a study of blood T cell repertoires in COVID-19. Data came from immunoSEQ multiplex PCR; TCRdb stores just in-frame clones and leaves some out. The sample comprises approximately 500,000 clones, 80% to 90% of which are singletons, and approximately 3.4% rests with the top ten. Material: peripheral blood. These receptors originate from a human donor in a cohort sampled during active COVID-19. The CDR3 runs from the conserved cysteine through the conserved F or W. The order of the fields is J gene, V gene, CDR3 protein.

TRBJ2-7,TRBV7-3,CASSLTGKGEQYF
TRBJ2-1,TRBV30,CACIDPGTGYNEQFF
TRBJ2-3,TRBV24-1,CATSDLELAETDTQYF
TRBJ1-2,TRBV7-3,CASSPSSTGGRYGYTF
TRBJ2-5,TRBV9,CASSVVPDPGETQYF
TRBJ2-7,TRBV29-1,CSVSTGGSDEQYF
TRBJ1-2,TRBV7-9,CASSLATQGNYGYTF
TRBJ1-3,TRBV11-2,CASSLGGITGNTIYF
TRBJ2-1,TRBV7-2,CASSLTRASSSYNEQFF
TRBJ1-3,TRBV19,CASLRGSGSGNTIYF
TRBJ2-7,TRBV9,CASSPRGVGGSYEQYF
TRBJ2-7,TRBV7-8,CASSLARGYEQYF
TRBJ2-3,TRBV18,CASSQGARTDTQYF
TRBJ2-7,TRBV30,CAWDLGTGPYEQYF
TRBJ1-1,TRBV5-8,CASSLRDRGGTEAFF
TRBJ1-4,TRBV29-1,CSVREHGNEKLFF
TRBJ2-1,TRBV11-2,CASSPGSYNEQFF
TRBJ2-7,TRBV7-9,CASSPTTSYEQYF
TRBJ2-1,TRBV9,CASSVADSGGLSSYNEQFF
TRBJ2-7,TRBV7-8,CASTPLASFSYEQYF
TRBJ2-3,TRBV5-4,CASSLTSGSADTQYF
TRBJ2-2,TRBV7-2,CASRQRTGGKAGELFF
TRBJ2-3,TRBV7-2,CASSLTLRGLSPQYF
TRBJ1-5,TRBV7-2,CASSLAGVYSNQPQHF
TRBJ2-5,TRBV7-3,CASSPAWGGRETQYF
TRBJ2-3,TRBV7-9,CASSLVAEAGSQYF
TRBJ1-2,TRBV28,CASSLWRDPYYGYTF
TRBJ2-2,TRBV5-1,CASSAGQGAANTGELFF
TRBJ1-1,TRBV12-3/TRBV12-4,CASRSGVLEAFF
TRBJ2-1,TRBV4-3,CASSQDLGSNEQFF
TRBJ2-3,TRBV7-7,CASSDGLGTDTQYF
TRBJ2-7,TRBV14,CASSQELAESYEQYF
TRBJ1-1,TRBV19,CASTGDYTEAFF
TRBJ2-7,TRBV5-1,CASSETSGSYEQYF
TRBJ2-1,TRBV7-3,CASSVDYSPLVYEQFF